Sequencing of this T cell receptor beta chain was carried out in a study of identical twins. TCRdb independently ran MiXCR on the 5' RACE reads; one entry per CDR3 protein. The profile shows some 210,000 distinct CDR3 sequences, approximately 15% of them singletons. CDR1 is MGHRA, CDR2 YSYEKL, per germline. V gave up 2 bases and J gave up 3 bases; unmatched junction bases: 5. There are 17 residues in the CDR3. These data were also reused for a study on T cells expressing NK-cell markers. That paper states: Six donors had dominant NKG2C+ clonotypes that comprised roughly 1.0-7.5% of their CD8+ T cells.

The sequencing input was CD8+ T cells sorted from blood. The chain uses TRBV4-1 and TRBJ2-3; 13 nucleotides line up with TRBD2. This clonotype was obtained from a woman younger than 30 in good health. CDR3 DNA: TGCGCCAGCAGCCAACGACTAGCGGGAGGTGGAACAGATACGCAGTATTTT. The encoded protein is CASSQRLAGGGTDTQYF.